This T cell receptor (beta chain) is drawn from a study of T cell repertoires in cytomegalovirus infection. Study in general: Carrying CMV and the relevant HLA type showed in public TCR beta signatures. General study results and limits: Identification of carriers of CMV plus the relevant HLA was performed using cumulative public TCR beta family frequency. Clonotypes of TCR beta that were HLA-C-restricted and CMV-specific dominated the ex vivo response.

MiXCR, applied by TCRdb to the reads, yields one record per CDR3 protein. Seen here are under 350,000 distinct CDR3 sequences, around 9.5% observed once, and the top ten hold over 3.5%. In its sample, this clonotype was seen many times. Its matching antigen is unknown. V was clipped by 1 base and J by 6 bases, with 10 bases between them. This CDR3 contains 14 residues. In germline, CDR1 is SEHNR, CDR2 FQNEAQ (reference sequence). This receptor was obtained from a human donor in good health (CMV status not recorded). Some clones in this sample may be carry-over from other donors' samples. Sequencing was done on a sample of PBMCs. The chain recombines TRBV7-9 with TRBJ1-5, with D perhaps TRBD1 (5 bases). Here the CDR3 reads CASSLGGFGQPQHF. For the CDR3, the DNA is TGTGCCAGCAGCTTAGGGGGCTTTGGTCAGCCCCAGCATTTT.